This passage covers 6 T cell receptor beta chains from one sample sequenced in a study of blood T cell repertoires in COVID-19. The assay was immunoSEQ multiplex PCR, and TCRdb's table has in-frame clones only and misses some. The sample shows about 150,000 clones, about 85% of them seen only once. Sequenced sample: peripheral blood. The receptors here all came from a woman aged 55 to 70 with COVID-19, enrolled during active disease.

CDR3 protein: CASSQGSTYEQYV. The CDR3 DNA follows: TGTGCCAGCAGCCAGGGGTCCACCTACGAGCAGTACGTC. The chain is built from TRBV6-5 and TRBJ2-7; perhaps TRBD1 as D (6 bases). The V gene lost 6 bases and the J gene lost 2 bases, with 11 bases spanning the gap. Germline values: CDR1 MNHEY, CDR2 SVGAGI. The CDR3 totals 13 residues.

The chain is built from TRBV2 and TRBJ1-2; D gene ambiguous. Germline loops: CDR1 SNHLY, CDR2 FYNNEI. V was shortened by 6 bases and J by 7 bases, with 15 bases between the two germline ends. The CDR3 covers 13 residues. CDR3: CASSRLLGGGYTF. DNA of the CDR3: TGTGCCAGCAGCCGACTTCTCGGAGGTGGCTACACCTTC.

The chain uses TRBV5-4 and TRBJ1-1, with D maybe TRBD1 (5 bases). The CDR3 has 15 residues. Germline lookup yields CDR1 SGHNT and CDR2 YYREEE (reference sequence). The V gene lost 2 bases and the J gene lost 0 bases, with 11 bases spanning the gap. The CDR3 protein is CASSLGVLMNTEAFF. CDR3 bases: TGTGCCAGCAGCTTAGGGGTCCTCATGAACACTGAAGCTTTCTTT. Combining the CDR3 with reference TRBV5-4 and TRBJ1-1 gives the whole variable domain ETGVTQSPTHLIKTRGQQVTLRCSSQSGHNTVSWYQQALGQGPQFIFQYYREEENGRGNFPPRFSGLQFPNYSSELNVNALELDDSALYLCASSLGVLMNTEAFFGQGTRLTVV.

This rearrangement joins TRBV2 to TRBJ2-2, with 10 bases matching TRBD1. The CDR3 runs to 14 residues. Looked up from germline, CDR1 is SNHLY and CDR2 is FYNNEI. V lost 5 bases to trimming and J lost 7 bases; unmatched junction nucleotides: 4. CDR3 protein: CASSRDRGLGELFF. CDR3 in DNA: TGTGCCAGCAGTCGGGACAGGGGACTCGGGGAGCTGTTTTTT.

This chain connects TRBV6-1 to TRBJ2-5, with D uncertain. This CDR3 is built from 13 residues. CDR1 MNHNS and CDR2 SASEGT come from the germline V gene. V was pared by 3 bases and J by 5 bases, with 10 bases between. CDR3 nucleotide sequence: TGTGCCAGCAGTGAGGCTGTGTCGGAGACCCAGTACTTC. As protein: CASSEAVSETQYF.

The chain is built from TRBV7-2 and TRBJ1-4; tentative D call: TRBD1 (5 bases). There are 16 residues in the CDR3. The ends were cut back, 5 bases at V and 2 bases at J, with 15 bases in the middle. CDR1 and CDR2 (germline): SGHTA, FQGNSA. The CDR3 protein is CASSAQVSRTNEKLFF. DNA of the CDR3: TGTGCCAGCAGCGCACAGGTCTCGAGGACTAATGAAAAACTGTTTTTT. Supplemented by reference TRBV7-2 and TRBJ1-4, the full variable domain reads GAGVSQSPSNKVTEKGKDVELRCDPISGHTALYWYRQSLGQGLEFLIYFQGNSAPDKSGLPSDRFSAERTGGSVSTLTIQRTQQEDSAVYLCASSAQVSRTNEKLFFGSGTQLSVL.